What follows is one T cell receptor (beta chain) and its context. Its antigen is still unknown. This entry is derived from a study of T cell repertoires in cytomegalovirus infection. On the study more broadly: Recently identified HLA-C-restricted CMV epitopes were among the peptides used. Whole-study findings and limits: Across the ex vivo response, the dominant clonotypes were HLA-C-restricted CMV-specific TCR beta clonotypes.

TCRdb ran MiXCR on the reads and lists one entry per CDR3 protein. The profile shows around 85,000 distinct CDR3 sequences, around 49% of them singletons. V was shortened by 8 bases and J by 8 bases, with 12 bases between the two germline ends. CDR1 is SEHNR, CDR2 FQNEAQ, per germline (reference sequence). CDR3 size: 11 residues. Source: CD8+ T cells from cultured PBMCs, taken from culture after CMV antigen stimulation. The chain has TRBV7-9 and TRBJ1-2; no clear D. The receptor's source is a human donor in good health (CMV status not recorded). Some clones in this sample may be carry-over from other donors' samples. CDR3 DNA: TGTGCCAGCGACTGGGCGTGGGGCTACACCTTC. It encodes CASDWAWGYTF.